One and the same sample provided the 30 T cell receptor beta chains below, sequenced in a study of human T cells and chemical hapten exposure. RNA extraction used unfractionated whole blood as the source of total RNA. During construction of the library, unique molecular identifiers were attached to individual cDNA molecules for quantitative, reproducible TCR counting. TCRdb used MiXCR to reprocess the reads, holding one entry per CDR3 protein. Here the sample spans about 800 distinct CDR3 sequences, roughly 80% being singletons. The sequenced sample was whole blood. Every receptor here comes from a human donor with alopecia, or a healthy volunteer (not recorded which). Some clones in this sample may be carry-over from other donors' samples. This table probably holds off-target reads from a library built for another chain.

The chain combines TRBV5-6 with TRBJ2-3; 8 bases agree with TRBD1. J lost 8 bases, V lost 4 bases, and 9 bases had no gene match. CDR1 and CDR2 (germline): SGHDT, YYEEEE. The CDR3 length is 14 residues. The CDR3 is CASSVGQGAFTQYF. CDR3 sequence (DNA): TGTGCCAGCAGCGTGGGCCAGGGGGCTTTTACGCAGTATTTT.

The V call is TRBV7-2, the J call TRBJ2-5; D may be TRBD2 (6 bases). Germline V lookup: CDR1 SGHTA, CDR2 FQGNSA. The CDR3 runs to 15 residues. Trimming took 4 bases from V and 3 from J, leaving 15 bases between them. CDR3 DNA: TGTGCCAGCAGCTCCCGGGCTAGCGCCGAAGAGACCCAGTACTTC. This codes for CASSSRASAEETQYF.

The chain has TRBV20-1 and TRBJ2-3; 10 bases fit TRBD2. There are 17 residues in the CDR3. The V gene's germline CDR1 is DFQATT and CDR2 SNEGSKA (reference sequence). V shed 6 bases, J shed 4 bases, and the junction held 16 bases outside the gene matches. The CDR3 bases are TGCAGTGCCCGCACAACTCCAGCGGGGGGGGCGTCAGATACGCAGTATTTT. Its protein is CSARTTPAGGASDTQYF.

The chain carries TRBV15 and TRBJ2-1, with 8 bases that match TRBD2. The germline gives CDR1 LNHNV, CDR2 YYDKDF (reference sequence). The ends lost 3 bases at V and 2 bases at J; junction bases unmatched: 0. There are 14 residues in the CDR3. DNA for the CDR3: TGTGCCACCAGCAGCGGGGGGGCCTACAATGAGCAGTTCTTC. Its translation: CATSSGGAYNEQFF.

The chain recombines TRBV7-9 with TRBJ1-2, with D possibly being TRBD1 (6 bases). In germline, CDR1 is SEHNR, CDR2 FQNEAQ (reference sequence). V was cut by 4 bases and J by 4 bases, with 10 bases left in between. The CDR3 totals 13 residues. The CDR3 loop is CASSSGDSYGYTF. As DNA, the CDR3 is TGTGCCAGCAGCTCAGGGGATAGCTATGGCTACACCTTC.

The V gene is TRBV6-2 or TRBV6-3, the J gene TRBJ2-4; D is perhaps TRBD1 (6 bases). V was clipped by 6 bases and J by 2 bases, with 14 bases between them. The CDR3 runs 15 residues. From germline, CDR1 is MNHEY and CDR2 SVGEGT. CDR3 in amino acids: CASRNTGTPKNIQYF. For the CDR3, the DNA is TGTGCCAGCAGAAACACCGGGACACCCAAAAACATTCAGTACTTC.

The rearrangement joins TRBV21-1 to TRBJ2-1; the table names TRBD1, a call not compared with the DNA. TRBV21-1 is a listed pseudogene. This CDR3 has 17 amino acids. The CDR3 spells CASSKHLGFPGYNEQFF. The CDR3, as DNA: TGTGCCAGCAGCAAACATCTCGGGTTTCCGGGCTACAATGAGCAGTTCTTC.

This chain connects TRBV12-3 or TRBV12-4 to TRBJ2-2; D gene unclear. The CDR3 runs 14 residues. The V end lost 3 bases, the J end lost 4 bases, and 9 bases lay between the germline ends. Written as DNA, the CDR3 is TGTGCCAGCAGTTTGAAGGAGATCACCGGGGAGCTGTTTTTT. Amino acids: CASSLKEITGELFF.

The CDR3 nucleotides are TGTGCCAGCAGCGTAGTTAATAGCCTGCGCACAGATACGCAGTATTTT. Encoded protein: CASSVVNSLRTDTQYF. The chain combines TRBV9 with TRBJ2-3; D is ambiguous. V was cut by 0 bases and J by 1 base, with 12 bases left in between. CDR3 length equals 16 residues. Germline CDR1 reads SGDLS; CDR2 reads YYNGEE. The variable domain in full, with the rest retrieved from reference TRBV9 and TRBJ2-3, is DSGVTQTPKHLITATGQRVTLRCSPRSGDLSVYWYQQSLDQGLQFLIQYYNGEERAKGNILERFSAQQFPDLHSELNLSSLELGDSALYFCASSVVNSLRTDTQYFGPGTRLTVL.

V and J are TRBV7-9 and TRBJ2-2; 9 bases match TRBD1. The V gene end was trimmed by 5 bases and the J gene end by 5 bases; junction bases not matched to a gene: 9. The CDR3 is 16 residues long. The germline CDR1 and CDR2 sequences are SEHNR and FQNEAQ (reference sequence). The CDR3 sequence is CASSPRQGGRTGELFF. For the CDR3, the DNA is TGTGCCAGCAGCCCGCGACAGGGGGGCAGAACCGGGGAGCTGTTTTTT.

V is TRBV6-2 or TRBV6-3 and J is TRBJ2-6; D remains ambiguous. V lost 5 bases and J 9 bases, leaving 11 bases between the germline ends. Looked up from germline, CDR1 is MNHEY and CDR2 is SVGEGT. The CDR3 runs to 13 residues. Here the CDR3 reads CASSTEIGNVLTF. In DNA form, the CDR3 reads TGTGCCAGCAGTACCGAAATCGGCAACGTCCTGACTTTC.

The chain joins TRBV28 to TRBJ2-7; D unclear. CDR1 is MDHEN and CDR2 is SYDVKM in the germline V gene. This CDR3 has 13 residues. V lost 8 bases, J lost 0 bases, and 11 bases lay in between. The chain's CDR3 is CASEDRASYEQYF. CDR3 DNA sequence: TGTGCCAGCGAGGACCGGGCCTCCTACGAGCAGTACTTC.

CDR3 residues: CASSYGTASSYNEQFF. The CDR3 DNA reads as TGTGCCAGCAGTTACGGGACTGCCAGCTCCTACAATGAGCAGTTCTTC. The chain carries TRBV6-6 and TRBJ2-1, with TRBD2 as a possible D gene (6 bases). The CDR3 loop spans 16 amino acids. V lost 2 bases and J lost 0, with 11 bases in between. Germline V CDR1 and CDR2: MNHNY, SVGAGI (reference sequence).

This chain uses TRBV12-3 or TRBV12-4 with TRBJ1-4, with 7 bases lining up with TRBD1. Germline trimming cut 6 bases from V and 7 bases from J; bases unmatched to any gene: 8. The CDR3 has 14 residues. The CDR3, as DNA: TGTGCCAGCAGGCCGGGACAGTGGACTGAAAAACTGTTTTTT. This translates into CASRPGQWTEKLFF.

This clonotype appeared a single time. V is TRBV25-1 and J is TRBJ2-1, with a possible D match to TRBD2 (6 bases). Trimming shortened V by 1 base and J by 3 bases, and 13 bases separated the two germline ends. Germline V gives CDR1 MGHDK, CDR2 SYGVNS. This CDR3 spans 16 amino acids. The CDR3 DNA reads TGTGCCAGCAGTGAATCGGGCGGGGCAAACTACAATGAGCAGTTCTTC. Its translation: CASSESGGANYNEQFF.

The DNA of the CDR3 is TGCAGTGCCCACCGAGATTACGAGCAGTACTTC. This translates into CSAHRDYEQYF. This rearrangement joins TRBV20-1 to TRBJ2-7; D unclear. V dropped 6 bases and J dropped 4 bases, with 10 bases sitting between them. CDR1 and CDR2 (germline): DFQATT, SNEGSKA (reference sequence). This CDR3 region has 11 residues.

The chain is built from TRBV3-1 and TRBJ2-3; D may be TRBD2 (7 bases). V gave up 2 bases and J gave up 4 bases, with 16 bases separating them. The germline CDR1 and CDR2 sequences are LGHDT and YNNKEL (reference sequence). The CDR3 covers 16 residues. The CDR3 reads CASSQTAGARPDTQYF. CDR3 sequence (DNA): TGTGCCAGCAGCCAAACCGCGGGGGCCCGGCCAGATACGCAGTATTTT.

This clonotype was found a few times. The chain joins TRBV5-1 to TRBJ2-5; 8 bases agree with TRBD1. The CDR3 consists of 16 residues. Trimming took 0 bases from V and 1 from J; bases not matched to a gene: 5. Germline-derived CDR1 and CDR2 are SGHRS and YFSETQ. CDR3 DNA: TGCGCCAGCAGCTTGGCCGGGACAGGTATCCAAGAGACCCAGTACTTC. This gives the protein CASSLAGTGIQETQYF.

The rearrangement uses TRBV6-6 and TRBJ2-5; no firm D call. There are 13 residues in the CDR3. V lost 2 bases to trimming and J lost 1 base, with 5 bases between them. Germline lookup yields CDR1 MNHNY and CDR2 SVGAGI (reference sequence). The CDR3 sequence: CASSYGTQETQYF. The CDR3 nucleotides read TGTGCCAGCAGTTACGGCACCCAAGAGACCCAGTACTTC.

The CDR3 region is CASSSASGASLYNSPLHF. In DNA, the CDR3 is TGTGCCAGCAGCTCGGCTTCAGGGGCCTCCCTATATAATTCACCCCTCCACTTT. The chain recombines TRBV7-9 with TRBJ1-6; perhaps TRBD1 as D (6 bases). Germline loops: CDR1 SEHNR, CDR2 FQNEAQ (reference sequence). V lost 4 bases and J 4 bases, leaving 20 bases between the germline ends. This CDR3 is 18 amino acids long.

The chain has TRBV27 and TRBJ1-1; the D gene is possibly TRBD1 (6 bases). The CDR3 has 13 residues. Trimming took 2 bases from V and 4 from J, leaving 8 bases between them. Germline CDR1 MNHEY, CDR2 SMNVEV (reference sequence). This CDR3 is CASSLTQGTEAFF. In DNA, the CDR3 is TGTGCCAGCAGTTTAACACAGGGCACTGAAGCTTTCTTT.

This clonotype was observed a few times. The chain uses TRBV3-1 and TRBJ2-7; the match to TRBD2 covers 7 bases. V trimming: 1 base; J trimming: 4 bases; junction bases outside the gene matches: 4. Germline lookup yields CDR1 LGHDT and CDR2 YNNKEL (reference sequence). The CDR3 spans 14 residues. As DNA, the CDR3 is TGTGCCAGCAGCCAAGCGGGGGGTGGTTACGAGCAGTACTTC. Its translation is CASSQAGGGYEQYF.

The chain is built from TRBV7-2 and TRBJ1-4, with 8 positions matching TRBD1. This CDR3 has 15 residues. V shed 5 bases, J shed 7 bases, and the junction held 9 bases outside the gene matches. Germline CDR1 SGHTA, CDR2 FQGNSA. DNA of the CDR3: TGTGCCAGCAGCCCATCCCAGGGGGCTTTTGAAAAACTGTTTTTT. This sequence encodes CASSPSQGAFEKLFF.

The rearrangement uses TRBV20-1 and TRBJ1-2; 8 bases line up with TRBD1. The trim removed 5 bases at V and 3 bases at J, leaving 8 bases unmatched. Germline V gene sequence: CDR1 DFQATT, CDR2 SNEGSKA (reference sequence). The length of the CDR3 is 14 residues. CDR3 nucleotide sequence: TGCAGTGCTCGAATAGGACAGGGTGACTATGGCTACACCTTC. Translated: CSARIGQGDYGYTF.

This clonotype was seen a single time. The V call is TRBV20-1, the J call TRBJ1-1; no definite D call. From germline, CDR1 is DFQATT and CDR2 SNEGSKA (reference sequence). V was shortened by 3 bases and J by 0 bases, with 8 bases between the two germline ends. CDR3 length: 13 amino acids. This CDR3 is CSASRSLNTEAFF. CDR3 in DNA: TGCAGTGCTAGCCGCTCGTTGAACACTGAAGCTTTCTTT.

V gene TRBV3-1 combines with J gene TRBJ2-6; D is perhaps TRBD2 (5 bases). Germline V CDR1 and CDR2: LGHDT, YNNKEL (reference sequence). V was clipped by 1 base and J by 4 bases, with 17 bases between them. This CDR3 spans 18 amino acids. CDR3 protein: CASSQGPEAAAGANVLTF. As DNA, the CDR3 is TGTGCCAGCAGCCAAGGCCCGGAAGCGGCCGCCGGGGCCAACGTCCTGACTTTC.

V gene TRBV6-6 combines with J gene TRBJ1-6, with 7 nucleotides matching TRBD1. This CDR3 has 15 amino acids. Germline lookup yields CDR1 MNHNY and CDR2 SVGAGI (reference sequence). With V trimmed by 6 bases and J by 7 bases, 9 bases remained unmatched. CDR3 coding DNA: TGTGCCAGCAGCGAAACGGGACAGATGAATTCACCCCTCCACTTT. As protein: CASSETGQMNSPLHF.

J is TRBJ1-4 and V is TRBV20-1, with 10 bases that match TRBD1. V was clipped by 3 bases and J by 8 bases; unmatched bases: 6. Germline CDR1 and CDR2: DFQATT and SNEGSKA (reference sequence). The CDR3 runs to 14 residues. The CDR3 protein is CSASSGTGDEKLFF. CDR3 DNA: TGCAGTGCTAGTTCCGGGACAGGGGACGAAAAACTGTTTTTT.

V and J are TRBV6-2 or TRBV6-3 and TRBJ1-2; D remains unclear. The V and J ends lost 6 bases and 7 bases respectively, with 9 bases between them. The CDR3 totals 11 residues. CDR1 and CDR2 from the germline V gene are MNHEY and SVGEGT. The CDR3 sequence is CASSNSLGYTF. The CDR3 nucleotides read TGTGCCAGCAGCAACAGTCTTGGCTACACCTTC.

This clonotype was seen just once. This chain joins TRBV2 and TRBJ2-6; D is undetermined. The CDR3 has 17 residues. In germline, CDR1 is SNHLY, CDR2 FYNNEI. Between the trimmed V and J ends, which lost 6 bases and 0 bases, there was a span of 15 bases. CDR3 DNA: TGTGCCAGCAGCGCCGTGGCCATACGCTCTGGGGCCAACGTCCTGACTTTC. Its protein product is CASSAVAIRSGANVLTF.